This T cell receptor (beta chain) was found in a study of identical twins. Whole-study findings and limits: When twins shared out-of-frame alpha sequences, those sequences had excess low generation probability.

TCRdb used MiXCR to reprocess the 5' RACE reads, holding one entry per CDR3 protein. The sample shows 1.5 million to 2 million distinct CDR3 sequences, about 32% of them seen only once. This clonotype was counted a few times. Its matching antigen is unknown. Germline V gene data show CDR1 as SNHLY and CDR2 as FYNNEI. The V and J ends lost 2 bases and 12 bases respectively, with 11 bases between them. The length of the CDR3 is 12 residues. The V call is TRBV2, the J call TRBJ2-1, with D possibly TRBD2 on 5 matching bases. The sequenced material came from cord blood. The TCR comes from a newborn girl in good health. CDR3 sequence reads: CASSEFLAGQFF. In nucleotides, the CDR3 is TGTGCCAGCAGTGAATTCCTAGCCGGGCAGTTCTTC.